This T cell receptor beta chain was identified during a study of blood T cell repertoires in COVID-19. Assay used: immunoSEQ multiplex PCR; TCRdb lists only in-frame clones, some missing. This sample yields roughly 80,000 clones, of which over 80% are seen a single time; 5% to 6.5% belongs to the top ten. The V gene's germline CDR1 is SGDLS and CDR2 YYNGEE. J gave up 5 bases and V 3 bases, and 6 bases lay outside the gene matches. There are 14 residues in the CDR3. This clone was counted once. This TCR derives from a man aged 45-60 years with active COVID-19. The chain joins TRBV9 to TRBJ2-5, with 8 bases identical to TRBD2. Sequencing input: peripheral blood. CDR3 in DNA: TGTGCCAGCAGCGGTGGACTAGCCTCGGAGACCCAGTACTTC. It encodes CASSGGLASETQYF.